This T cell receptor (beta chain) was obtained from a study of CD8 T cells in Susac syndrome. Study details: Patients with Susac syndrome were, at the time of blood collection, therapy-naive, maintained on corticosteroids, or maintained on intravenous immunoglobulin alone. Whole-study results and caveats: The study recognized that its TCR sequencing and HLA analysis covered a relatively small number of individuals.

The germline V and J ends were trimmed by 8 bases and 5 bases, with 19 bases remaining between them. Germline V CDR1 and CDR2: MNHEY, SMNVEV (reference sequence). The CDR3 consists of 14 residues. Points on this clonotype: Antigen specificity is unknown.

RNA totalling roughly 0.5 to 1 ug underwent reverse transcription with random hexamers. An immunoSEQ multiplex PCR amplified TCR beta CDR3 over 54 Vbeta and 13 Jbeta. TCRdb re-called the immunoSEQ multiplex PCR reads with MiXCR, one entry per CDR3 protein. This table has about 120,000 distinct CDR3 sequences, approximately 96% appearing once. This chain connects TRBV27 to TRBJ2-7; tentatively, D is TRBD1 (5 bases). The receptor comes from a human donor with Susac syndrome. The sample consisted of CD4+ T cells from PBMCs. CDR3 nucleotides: TGTGCCAGCGGGTTTACAGGTTTTCGCCACGAGCAGTACTTC. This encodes CASGFTGFRHEQYF.